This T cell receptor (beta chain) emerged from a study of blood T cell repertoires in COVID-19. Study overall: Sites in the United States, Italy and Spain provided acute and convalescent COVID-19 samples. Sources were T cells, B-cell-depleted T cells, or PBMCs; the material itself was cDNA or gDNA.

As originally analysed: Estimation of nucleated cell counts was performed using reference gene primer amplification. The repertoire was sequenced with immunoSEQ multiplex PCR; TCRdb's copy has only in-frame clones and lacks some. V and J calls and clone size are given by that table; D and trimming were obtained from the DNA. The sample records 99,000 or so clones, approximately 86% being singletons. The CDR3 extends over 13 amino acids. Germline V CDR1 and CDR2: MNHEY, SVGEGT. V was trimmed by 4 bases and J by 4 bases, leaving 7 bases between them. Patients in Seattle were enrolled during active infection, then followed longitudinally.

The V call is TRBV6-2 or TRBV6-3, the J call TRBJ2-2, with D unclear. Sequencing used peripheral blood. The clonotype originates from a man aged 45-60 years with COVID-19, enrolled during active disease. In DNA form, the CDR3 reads TGTGCCAGCAGTTTTCTCGGCACCGGGGAGCTGTTTTTT. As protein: CASSFLGTGELFF.